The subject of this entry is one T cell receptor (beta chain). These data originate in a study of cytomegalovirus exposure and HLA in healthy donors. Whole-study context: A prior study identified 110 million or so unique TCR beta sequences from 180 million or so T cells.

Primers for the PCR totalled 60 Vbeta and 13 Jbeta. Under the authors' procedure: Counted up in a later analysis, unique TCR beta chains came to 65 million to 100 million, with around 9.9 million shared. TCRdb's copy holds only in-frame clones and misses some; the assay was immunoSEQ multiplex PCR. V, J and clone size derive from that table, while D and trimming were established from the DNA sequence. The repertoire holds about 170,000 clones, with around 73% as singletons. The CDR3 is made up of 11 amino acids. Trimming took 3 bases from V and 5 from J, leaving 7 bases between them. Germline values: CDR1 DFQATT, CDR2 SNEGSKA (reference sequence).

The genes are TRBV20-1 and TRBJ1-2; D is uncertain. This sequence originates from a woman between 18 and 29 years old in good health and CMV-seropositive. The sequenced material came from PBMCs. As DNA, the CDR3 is TGCAGTGCTAGTAACAGTTATGGCTACACCTTC. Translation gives CSASNSYGYTF.